This T cell receptor (beta chain) was retrieved from a study of breast tumors, draining lymph nodes, adjacent tissues. The CDR3 runs to 14 residues. The V segment lost 0 bases and the J segment 3 bases; nucleotides outside the gene matches: 3. Germline V gives CDR1 SGHRS, CDR2 YFSETQ. This clonotype was observed many times. No antigen is known for it. Findings of the study overall: Luminal-like breast cancer showed significantly higher tumor–nontumor repertoire similarity than basal-like. Tumor T cell lymph node origin was a supported hypothesis, not proven. Compared with lymph nodes, tumors were less diverse; compared with nontumor tissue, more. The data were judged consistent with most tumor T cells coming from lymph node and expanding in tumor.

The lymph nodes were axillary draining lymph nodes from breast cancer patients. MiXCR was run by TCRdb on the multiplex PCR reads, yielding one entry per CDR3 protein. The sample carries around 230,000 distinct CDR3 sequences, approximately 31% recorded once. The receptor was derived from a female donor with breast cancer. Some clones in this sample may be carry-over from other donors' samples. Sequenced material: axillary lymph node tissue. The chain recombines TRBV5-1 with TRBJ2-7, with TRBD1 identical over 7 bases. The chain's CDR3 is CASSLGGGGYEQYF. The DNA of the CDR3 is TGCGCCAGCAGCTTGGGAGGGGGCGGCTACGAGCAGTACTTC.